This T cell receptor (beta chain) is drawn from a study of shared clonotypes between healthy human individuals. This CDR3 spans 15 amino acids. Germline CDR1 reads SGDLS; CDR2 reads YYNGEE. V was cut by 0 bases and J by 4 bases, with 14 bases left in between. This clone has a count of ten or more. The assay was immunoSEQ multiplex PCR, and TCRdb's table has in-frame clones only and misses some. The sample lists nearly 1 million clones, 76% occurring once. The J gene is TRBJ2-7, the V gene TRBV9; possibly TRBD2 for D (5 bases). Sequencing was done on a sample of memory CD4+ T cells sorted from blood. Subset described: CD45RA-negative fraction. This receptor was taken from a man aged 18-30 years in good health. The CDR3 reads CASSVAPSGEYEQYF. CDR3 nucleotides: TGTGCCAGCAGCGTAGCTCCCAGCGGAGAGTACGAGCAGTACTTC.